This T cell receptor (beta chain) was identified in a study of T-cell reconstitution after alpha-beta-depleted transplantation in children (dated by TCRdb to about 2016). Study-wide context: T-cell immune reconstitution after TCRalphabeta/CD19-depleted allogeneic hematopoietic cell transplantation in children was quantitatively tracked in the study by means of TCR repertoire profiling. What the work shows at the level of the full study, not this receptor alone: Over the following months the frequencies of hyperexpanded clones went down, and after one year T-cell counts and TCRbeta diversity were mostly credited to newly produced T cells. The high TCRbeta diversity at day 60 in some patients was ascribed to recipient T cells and intrathymic progenitors that had survived conditioning. Apparently early alphabetaT-cell count recovery about two months after transplant reportedly relied on only several hundred rapidly expanded clones derived from non-depleted graft cells.

The CDR3 covers 13 residues, taking in both the cysteine and the phenylalanine. The sequence is cut down to CDR3 DNA, 39 bases in frame from base 1. The germline V gene provides CDR1 MNHEY and CDR2 SVGAGI. This clonotype appeared many times. It has no known antigen specificity. Within one base of it there is no much larger clone, and no base qualities were kept. The treatment or condition label, as the study defines it: allogeneic hematopoietic cell transplantation with graft depleted of TCRalphabeta T cells and CD19 B cells. The transplant recipients were children given TCRalphabeta/CD19-depleted allogeneic hematopoietic cell grafts. Library generation was performed with PCR. The sequencing machine was an Illumina HiSeq 2500. TCR library preparation used molecular barcoding, with unique molecular identifiers applied to normalize quantification of the TCRbeta repertoire. TCRdb took the public reads, trimmed them with fastp at Q25, ran MiXCR for clone calling and kept in-frame beta chains. Merged by CDR3 protein, the rows form single entries marked with the most common genes and DNA. The sample has hundreds of thousands of distinct CDR3 sequences on record, approximately 13% of them singletons. Of the sample, about 2.2% falls within the top ten clones.

The material sequenced was PBMCs, mostly from graft donor cells, taken 360 days after TCRalphabeta/CD19-depleted stem cell transplant. This receptor was taken from a male patient younger than 18 who had a stem cell transplant for acute myeloid leukemia, so the T cells may come from the graft donor. This chain joins TRBV6-5 to TRBJ1-5; the central 9 bases match TRBD1. Read as DNA, the sequence is TGTCCGGAAGGGACAGGGCAAAATCAGCCCCAGCATTTT. Its coded protein is CPEGTGQNQPQHF.